The present T cell receptor (beta chain) was sequenced within a study of cytomegalovirus exposure and HLA in healthy donors (dated by TCRdb to the late 2010s). Study-level background: In an earlier analysis of around 540 of the donors, roughly 300 Gb of sequence data and 90 million to 130 million unique TCR beta sequences from 180 million or so T cells were reported. To study patterns of TCR occurrence, a later analysis re-analyzed previously published TCR beta repertoires from more than 550 donors and added high-resolution HLA genotyping. To predict cytomegalovirus infection status, the study brought together high-throughput TCR immunosequencing, statistical association of individual TCRs with disease status, and machine learning. A later genetic analysis used genome-wide SNP genotypes for about 60% of the roughly 700 donors, treating that subset as a discovery cohort. The aim of the study was to test whether cataloging public T cell receptors could identify signatures of past pathogen exposure. Because of strong linkage in the cohort, a few DR-DQ haplotypes were treated as single units for association and clustering. An early release covering some 640 HLA-typed donors comprised about 320 gigabases of sequencing data and about 90 million unique TCR sequences. Using immunosequencing, the study profiled T cell repertoires from about 610 subjects and related those repertoires to cytomegalovirus serostatus. All discovery cohort repertoires had been generated on a single sequencing platform. Among the roughly 380 genotyped donors, around 81% belonged to the genetic ancestry cluster associated with self-reported Caucasian donors. In addition to the first cohort of roughly 670 subjects, a separate validation cohort of over 90 different subjects was used. In the later analysis, no new phenotypic data were used to find candidate immune exposures; instead, reliance was placed on TCR beta sequences and their occurrence across donors. Donor age, sex, ethnicity and CMV serostatus were compiled together with the repertoire data. An earlier analysis of roughly 580 of the donors used high-throughput TCR beta sequencing to judge whether each TCR beta V gene segment behaved as functional or pseudogenic. Class I and class II HLA loci were covered by the typing at four-digit resolution. Typing coverage varied by locus: roughly 620-640 donors for A, B, C, DRB1 and DQB1; 522 for DQA1; approximately 570 for DPA1; approximately 470 for DPB1. Among around 400 genotyped donors of the cohort, an average of roughly 230,000 unique TCR beta nucleotide sequences was sequenced per donor, of which 15% to 20% were non-productive. The study at large found these results: The classifier was reported to diagnose cytomegalovirus status with high specificity and sensitivity in both the original and validation cohorts. A later genetic analysis reported fewer N-insertions in productive TCRs among donors in an Asian-associated ancestry cluster than the roughly 700-donor mean. A group of highly shared sequence variants was considered likely to be a technical artifact of the sequencing pipeline. Because the 87-base-pair reads could not distinguish some IMGT-functional V segments, including TRBV6-2 and TRBV6-3, those segments were excluded. A further reported finding was that TCR beta sequences accurately predicted the HLA-A and HLA-B alleles for most subjects in the first cohort. Roughly uniform sequencing depth across donors was assumed in presence/absence analyses, although this assumption may not hold. In this cohort, only TCR beta chains were sequenced, and detectable features were limited by the absence of alpha or paired-chain data. Broadly in line with IMGT annotations, most TCR beta V segments showed up in productive rearrangements about 87% or about 30% of the time in an earlier analysis of approximately 600 of the donors. The only immune exposure information available for the cohort was CMV serostatus. A later analysis found that most CMV-associated TCR beta chains appeared HLA-restricted, with HLA associations seemingly driven largely by CMV exposure. A later analysis associated 15,000 to 20,000 TCR beta sequences with specific HLA alleles at a false discovery rate of 0.05. While some public TCRs were present in many individuals, most TCR sequences turned up only very rarely across donors. In a later analysis, TCR association rates were found to vary across HLA loci, with the most associated TCRs seen for DRB1 alleles and the fewest for HLA-C alleles. An association between a missense DCLRE1C variant and V-gene and J-gene trimming of TCR beta chains was found in a later genetic analysis and replicated in an independent cohort. HLA typing was unavailable for some donors at each locus, so association tests used only the typed subset. The study gave a list of under 200 TCR beta chains associated with cytomegalovirus. The earlier analysis of some 560 of the donors excluded roughly 17 rarely observed V segments, including chromosome 9 orphons, because counts were too low. In a later analysis, HLA-associated TCR beta chains showed more clonal expansion and lower generation probabilities than non-associated chains that were equally common. Correlated functional status among segregating V segments might be attributable to linkage disequilibrium, but an unknown experimental factor could not be ruled out. In a later analysis, several top co-occurrence clusters were reported to appear linked to parvovirus B19, influenza, CMV and Epstein-Barr virus. According to the authors, the approach could potentially be generalized to other disease states and immunological phenotypes. Assigning TCR associations to individual alleles was difficult when HLA alleles, especially DR and DQ, strongly co-occurred. In vitro tests confirmed that a few of the cytomegalovirus-associated TCR beta chains recognize cytomegalovirus antigens.

In the germline V gene (reference sequence), CDR1 corresponds to LNHDA and CDR2 to SQIVND. A distance of 14 bases separates the germline ends of V and J, which lose 3 bases and 5 bases respectively. Measured from the cysteine to the phenylalanine, the CDR3 is 14 residues long. Only the CDR3 region is kept as DNA, spanning 42 bases read in frame from base 1. The library was produced with the immunoSEQ multiplex PCR assay. The multiplex PCR relied on a mix of 60 forward primers for TCR Vbeta segments and 13 reverse primers for TCR Jbeta segments. The CDR3 region of rearranged TCR beta genes was amplified from genomic DNA by a multiplex PCR assay. The Illumina HiSeq System was used to sequence the amplified TCR beta libraries as 87-base-pair reads. In the original analysis: A later analysis counted about 82 million unique TCR beta chains across the 500 to 850 repertoires, and around 9.9 million of these chains were shared by at least two donors. Raw reads were error-corrected and collapsed into unique sequences by a nearest-neighbor algorithm in which closely related sequences were merged to remove PCR and sequencing errors. Alignment of CDR3 sequences to IMGT reference sequences was used to assign V, D and J gene segments. Each retained sequence needed at least a six-nucleotide match to both a V gene segment and a J gene segment. Rearrangements were classified as productive when the CDR3 lacked stop codons and remained in frame with V and J, and all other rearrangements were classified as non-productive. CDR3 was defined according to IMGT convention as the region running from the second conserved V-encoded cysteine to the conserved J-encoded phenylalanine. The earlier analysis of 500 to 650 of the donors excluded any sequence lacking an unambiguous match to a single V gene segment. In an earlier analysis of approximately 590 of the donors, a V segment was called functional when productive rearrangements were above 56.7%, and segregating when the standard deviation between donors exceeded 5%. To diagnose cytomegalovirus status from the catalog of TCR beta chain sequences, a statistical classification framework was built. In a later analysis, TCR nucleotide sequences were compared against IMGT/GENE-DB human TR gene sequences so that V and J genes could be assigned. Using the TCRdist pipeline, a later analysis assigned CDR3 sequences along with most-parsimonious VDJ recombination scenarios. In a later analysis, each TCR beta chain was defined by its CDR3 amino acid sequence together with its V-gene family, and reads lacking a unique V-gene family were excluded. In a later analysis, approximately 590 highly shared, low-generation-probability nucleotide sequences were removed to address suspected cross-contamination and a sequencing artifact. In a later analysis, a clonal expansion index for each public chain was calculated from normalized within-repertoire ranks of inferred template counts. In a later analysis, generation probabilities were computed using a VDJ recombination model fitted to out-of-frame rearrangements, and the results were checked against IGoR. In a later analysis, hypergeometric tests were used to score TCR-TCR, TCR-HLA and TCR-CMV co-occurrence, with a repertoire-size bias correction applied to TCR pairs. To estimate false discovery rates, a later analysis permuted the HLA or CMV assignments 20 times. In a later analysis, co-occurring TCRs were grouped with DBSCAN, and TCRdist sequence similarity was added when clustering was performed within HLA-allele-positive subsets. Co-occurrence clustering excluded repertoires with fewer than 30,000 or more than 120,000 public chains, plus five with anomalous nucleotide sharing. Here the immuneACCESS table is served through TCRdb, limited to in-frame sequences with V and J called. Missing clones are a known gap in these copies; in checked studies unresolved V genes cover under half, and the rest lacks a known reason. D and trimming come from the DNA, and the V and J calls and clone size come from that table. The table held for this sample gives roughly 55,000 clones. The top ten clones comprise under 10% of the sample.

The cohort comprised some 680 healthy bone marrow donors. At the time of sampling, every cohort member was nominally healthy, though immune exposures that went unrecorded were likely present. The donor was CMV seropositive and was included in the group of almost 300 seropositive cohort members. Each donor provided a peripheral blood sample, and peripheral blood mononuclear cells were used for TCR beta sequencing. Genomic DNA extraction from the blood cell samples was performed with the Qiagen DNeasy Blood Extraction Kit. Concerning this clone itself: Its antigen is currently not known.

The sequenced sample was PBMCs. This chain joins TRBV19 to TRBJ2-7, with TRBD2 perhaps the D gene, on 6 matching bases. The sequence was obtained from a man aged 45 to 65 in good health and CMV-seropositive. Here is the DNA: TGTGCCAGTAGTATGGGGACTCGTAACCACGAGCAGTACTTC. Translation gives CASSMGTRNHEQYF.